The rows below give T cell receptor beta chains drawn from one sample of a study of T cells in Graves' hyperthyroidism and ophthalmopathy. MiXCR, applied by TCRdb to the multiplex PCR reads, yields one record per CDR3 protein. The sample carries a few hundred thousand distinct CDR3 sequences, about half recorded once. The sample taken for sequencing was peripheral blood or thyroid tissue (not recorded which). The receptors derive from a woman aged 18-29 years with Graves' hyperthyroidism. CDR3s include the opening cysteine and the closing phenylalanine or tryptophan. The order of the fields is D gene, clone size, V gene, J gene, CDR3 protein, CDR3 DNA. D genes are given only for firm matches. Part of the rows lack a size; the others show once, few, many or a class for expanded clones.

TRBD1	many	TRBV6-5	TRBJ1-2	CASSPRDSYGYTF	TGTGCCAGCAGTCCCCGGGACAGCTATGGCTACACCTTC
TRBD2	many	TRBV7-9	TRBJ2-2	CASSPTSGRASTGELFF	TGTGCCAGCAGCCCGACTAGCGGGAGGGCCAGCACCGGGGAGCTGTTTTTT
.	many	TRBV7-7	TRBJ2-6	CASSPPRPGLPGANVLTF	TGTGCTAGCAGCCCCCCCCGTCCGGGGCTACCTGGGGCCAACGTCCTGACTTTC
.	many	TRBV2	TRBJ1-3	CASRKTQGNTIYF	TGTGCCAGCAGGAAGACCCAGGGAAACACCATATATTTT
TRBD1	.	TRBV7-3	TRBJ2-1	CASSRSGQGPEQFF	TGTGCCAGCAGCCGTTCGGGACAGGGACCTGAGCAGTTCTTC
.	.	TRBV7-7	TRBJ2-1	CASSLGGATPHNEQFF	TGTGCTAGCAGCTTAGGGGGGGCGACACCCCACAATGAGCAGTTCTTC
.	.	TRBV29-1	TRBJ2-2	CSVQWEQGNTGELFF	TGCAGCGTTCAGTGGGAACAGGGGAACACCGGGGAGCTGTTTTTT
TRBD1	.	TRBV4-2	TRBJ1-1	CASSRGGTGTREAFF	TGTGCCAGCAGCCGAGGTGGGACAGGGACGCGAGAAGCTTTCTTT
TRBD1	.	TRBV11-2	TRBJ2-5	CASSPYEGDRKETQYF	TGTGCCAGCAGTCCGTACGAAGGGGACAGGAAAGAGACCCAGTACTTC
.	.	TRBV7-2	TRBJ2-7	CASSLVRNWFF	TGTGCCAGCAGCTTAGTTCGTAACTGGTTCTTC
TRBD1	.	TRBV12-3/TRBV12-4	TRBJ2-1	CASSFDRVYNEQFF	TGTGCCAGCAGTTTCGACAGGGTTTACAATGAGCAGTTCTTC
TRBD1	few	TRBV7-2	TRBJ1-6	CASSLQGTGNSPLHF	TGTGCCAGCAGCTTGCAGGGGACAGGGAATTCACCCCTCCACTTT
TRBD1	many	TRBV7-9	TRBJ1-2	CASSRIDRGHGYTF	TGTGCCAGCAGCCGCATTGACAGGGGGCATGGCTACACCTTC
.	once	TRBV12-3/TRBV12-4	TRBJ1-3	CAISADSGNTIYF	TGTGCCATCAGTGCGGACTCTGGAAACACCATATATTTT
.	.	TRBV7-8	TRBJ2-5	CASSLKDWQRETQYF	TGTGCCAGCAGCTTAAAGGATTGGCAGCGGGAGACCCAGTACTTC
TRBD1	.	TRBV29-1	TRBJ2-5	CSSSQGAETQYF	TGCAGCAGTTCACAGGGGGCGGAGACCCAGTACTTC
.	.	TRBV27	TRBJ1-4	CASSGNKQIREKLFF	TGTGCCAGCAGTGGAAATAAACAGATTCGGGAAAAACTGTTTTTT
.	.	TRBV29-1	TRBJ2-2	CSAVGGRGHAELFF	TGCAGCGCCGTGGGGGGCAGGGGACACGCGGAGCTGTTTTTT
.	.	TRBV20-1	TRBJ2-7	CSSRDPSGWENQYF	TGCAGTTCTAGAGATCCCAGCGGGTGGGAAAATCAGTACTTC
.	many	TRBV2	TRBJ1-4	CASKGVRTGDNEKLFF	TGTGCCAGCAAGGGGGTGAGGACGGGGGATAATGAAAAACTGTTTTTT
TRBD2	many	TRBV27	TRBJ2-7	CASTGGRAEQYF	TGTGCCAGCACCGGGGGGAGGGCCGAGCAGTACTTC
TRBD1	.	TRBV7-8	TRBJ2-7	CAISGGQGSYEQYF	TGTGCCATCAGTGGGGGACAGGGATCCTACGAGCAGTACTTC
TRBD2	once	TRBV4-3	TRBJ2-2	CASSPLLAGVLNTGELFF	TGCGCCAGCAGCCCCCTTCTAGCGGGAGTTCTAAACACCGGGGAGCTGTTTTTT
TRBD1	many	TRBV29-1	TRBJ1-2	CSIHPDRGYGYTF	TGCAGCATCCATCCGGACAGGGGATATGGCTACACCTTC